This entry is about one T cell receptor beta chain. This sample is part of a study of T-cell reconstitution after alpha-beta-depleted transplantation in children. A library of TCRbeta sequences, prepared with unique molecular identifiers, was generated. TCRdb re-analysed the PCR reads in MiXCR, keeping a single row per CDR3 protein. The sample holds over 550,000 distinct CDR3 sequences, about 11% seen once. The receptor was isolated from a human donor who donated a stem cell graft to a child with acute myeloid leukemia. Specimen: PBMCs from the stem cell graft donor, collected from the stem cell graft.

CDR3 nucleotide sequence: TGTGCCAGCAGAAGGGGTAGCCCAACTAGCACAGATACGCAGTATTTT. This translates into CASRRGSPTSTDTQYF. V is TRBV6-2 or TRBV6-3 and J is TRBJ2-3; D may be TRBD1 (5 bases). This CDR3 contains 16 residues. V was pared by 6 bases and J by 0 bases, with 16 bases between. Looked up from germline, CDR1 is MNHEY and CDR2 is SVGEGT.